This TCR beta chain appears in the sequencing data of a study of T-cell reconstitution after alpha-beta-depleted transplantation in children. A TCRbeta library incorporating unique molecular identifiers was prepared. MiXCR, applied by TCRdb to the PCR reads, yields one record per CDR3 protein. The data contain 700,000 or so distinct CDR3 sequences, around 13% of them singletons. The material was PBMCs, obtained before TCRalphabeta/CD19-depleted stem cell transplant. The receptor comes from a girl aged 2 to 9 with congenital amegakaryocytic thrombocytopenia, due to receive a stem cell transplant.

The CDR3 reads CASSIRPQSNQPQHF. The CDR3 DNA sequence: TGTGCCAGCAGCATCCGCCCTCAGTCCAATCAGCCCCAGCATTTT. The chain is built from TRBV5-8 and TRBJ1-5; D uncertain. The CDR3 totals 15 residues. Between the trimmed V and J ends, which lost 4 bases and 3 bases, there was a span of 14 bases. Looked up from germline, CDR1 is SGHTS and CDR2 is YDEGEE.